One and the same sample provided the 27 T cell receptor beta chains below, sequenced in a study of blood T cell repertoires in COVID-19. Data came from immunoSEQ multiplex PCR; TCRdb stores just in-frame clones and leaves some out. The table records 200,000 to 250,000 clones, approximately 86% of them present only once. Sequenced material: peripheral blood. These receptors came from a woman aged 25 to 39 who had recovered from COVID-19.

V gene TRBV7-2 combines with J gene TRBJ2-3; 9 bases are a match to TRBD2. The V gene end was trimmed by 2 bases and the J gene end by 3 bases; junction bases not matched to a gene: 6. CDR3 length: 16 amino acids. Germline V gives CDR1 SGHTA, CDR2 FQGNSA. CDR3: CASSLNSLAGTDTQYF. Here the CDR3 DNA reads TGTGCCAGCAGCTTAAATAGTCTAGCGGGGACAGATACGCAGTATTTT.

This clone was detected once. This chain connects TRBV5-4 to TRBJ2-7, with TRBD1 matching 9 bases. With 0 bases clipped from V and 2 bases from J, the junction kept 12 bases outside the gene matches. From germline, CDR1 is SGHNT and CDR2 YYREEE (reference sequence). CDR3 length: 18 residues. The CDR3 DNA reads TGTGCCAGCAGCTTGGCGGGACACACAGGGGGCCCCCCCTACGAGCAGTACTTC. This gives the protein CASSLAGHTGGPPYEQYF.

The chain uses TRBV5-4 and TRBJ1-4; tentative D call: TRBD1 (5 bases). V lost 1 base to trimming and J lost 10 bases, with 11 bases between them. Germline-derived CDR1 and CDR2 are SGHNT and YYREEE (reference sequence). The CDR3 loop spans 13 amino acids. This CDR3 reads CASSLKGRGKLFF. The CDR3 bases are TGTGCCAGCAGCTTGAAGGGAAGGGGAAAACTGTTTTTT.

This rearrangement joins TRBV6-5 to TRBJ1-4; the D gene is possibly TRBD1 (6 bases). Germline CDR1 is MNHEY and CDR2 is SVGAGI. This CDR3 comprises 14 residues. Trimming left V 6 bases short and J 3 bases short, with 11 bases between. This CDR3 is CASRRGMSNEKLFF. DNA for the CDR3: TGTGCCAGCAGAAGGGGGATGTCTAATGAAAAACTGTTTTTT.

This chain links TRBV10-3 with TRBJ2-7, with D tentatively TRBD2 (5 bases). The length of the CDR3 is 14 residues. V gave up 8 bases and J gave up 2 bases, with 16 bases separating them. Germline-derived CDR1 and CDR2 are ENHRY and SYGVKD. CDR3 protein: CAISERPGAYEQYF. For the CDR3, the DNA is TGTGCCATCTCAGAACGCCCCGGGGCCTACGAGCAGTACTTC.

The chain's CDR3 is CASSLSRSYEQYF. The CDR3 nucleotides are TGTGCCAGCAGCCTAAGCCGGTCCTACGAGCAGTACTTC. V usage is TRBV12-3 or TRBV12-4 and J usage is TRBJ2-7; no clear D. V gave up 6 bases and J gave up 1 base, with 10 bases separating them. The CDR3 is 13 amino acids.

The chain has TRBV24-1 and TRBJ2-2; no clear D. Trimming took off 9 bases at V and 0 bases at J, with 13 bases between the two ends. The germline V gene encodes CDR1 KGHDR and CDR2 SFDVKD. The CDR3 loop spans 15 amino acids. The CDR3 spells CATSSTTSNTGELFF. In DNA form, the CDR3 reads TGTGCCACCTCGTCTACTACCTCGAACACCGGGGAGCTGTTTTTT.

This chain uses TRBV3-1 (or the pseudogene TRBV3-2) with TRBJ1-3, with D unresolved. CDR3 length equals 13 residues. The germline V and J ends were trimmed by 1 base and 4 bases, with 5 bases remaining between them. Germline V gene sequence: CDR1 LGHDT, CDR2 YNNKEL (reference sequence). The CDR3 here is CASSQVQGNTIYF. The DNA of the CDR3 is TGTGCCAGCAGCCAAGTTCAGGGAAACACCATATATTTT.

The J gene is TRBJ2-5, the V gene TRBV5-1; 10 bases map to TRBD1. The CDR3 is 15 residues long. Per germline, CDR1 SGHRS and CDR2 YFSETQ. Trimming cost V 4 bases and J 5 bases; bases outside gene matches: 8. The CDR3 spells CASSTWTGGRETQYF. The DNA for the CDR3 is TGCGCCAGCAGCACCTGGACAGGGGGGCGGGAGACCCAGTACTTC. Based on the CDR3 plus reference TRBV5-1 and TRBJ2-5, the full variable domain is KAGVTQTPRYLIKTRGQQVTLSCSPISGHRSVSWYQQTPGQGLQFLFEYFSETQRNKGNFPGRFSGRQFSNSRSEMNVSTLELGDSALYLCASSTWTGGRETQYFGPGTRLLVL.

For the CDR3, the DNA is TGCGCCAGCAGTCTAGAGGGGGCCCGCACAGATACGCAGTATTTT. This translates into CASSLEGARTDTQYF. V gene TRBV5-1 combines with J gene TRBJ2-3, with 7 bases that match TRBD1. This CDR3 has 15 amino acids. Germline V lookup: CDR1 SGHRS, CDR2 YFSETQ. The junction had 7 bases not matched to a gene; V was cut back by 5 bases and J by 1 base.

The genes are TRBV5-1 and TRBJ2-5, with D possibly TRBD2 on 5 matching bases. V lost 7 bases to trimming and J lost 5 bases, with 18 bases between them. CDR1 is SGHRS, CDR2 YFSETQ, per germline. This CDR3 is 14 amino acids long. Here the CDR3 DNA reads TGCGCCAGCTCGAACCGGGGTACACGGGAGACCCAGTACTTC. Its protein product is CASSNRGTRETQYF.

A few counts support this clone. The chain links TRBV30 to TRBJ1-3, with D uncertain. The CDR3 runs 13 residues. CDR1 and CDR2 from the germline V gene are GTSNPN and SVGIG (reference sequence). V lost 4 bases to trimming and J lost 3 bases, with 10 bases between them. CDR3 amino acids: CAWTRLNGNTIYF. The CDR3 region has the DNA TGTGCCTGGACTCGGTTAAATGGAAACACCATATATTTT.

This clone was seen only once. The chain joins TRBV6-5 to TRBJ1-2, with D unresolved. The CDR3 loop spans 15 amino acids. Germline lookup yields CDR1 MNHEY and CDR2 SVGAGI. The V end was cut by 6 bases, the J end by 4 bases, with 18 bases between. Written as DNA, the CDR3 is TGTGCCAGCAGCCCGGCTAGAGGGAGCTTCTATGGCTACACCTTC. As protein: CASSPARGSFYGYTF.

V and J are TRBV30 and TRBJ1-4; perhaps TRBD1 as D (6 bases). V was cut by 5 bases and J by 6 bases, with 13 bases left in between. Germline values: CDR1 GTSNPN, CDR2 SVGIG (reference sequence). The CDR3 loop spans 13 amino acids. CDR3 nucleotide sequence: TGTGCCTGGTCGCCACAGGGAGATGAAAAACTGTTTTTT. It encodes CAWSPQGDEKLFF. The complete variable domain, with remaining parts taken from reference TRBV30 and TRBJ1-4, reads SQTIHQWPATLVQPVGSPLSLECTVEGTSNPNLYWYRQAAGRGLQLLFYSVGIGQISSEVPQNLSASRPQDRQFILSSKKLLLSDSGFYLCAWSPQGDEKLFFGSGTQLSVL.

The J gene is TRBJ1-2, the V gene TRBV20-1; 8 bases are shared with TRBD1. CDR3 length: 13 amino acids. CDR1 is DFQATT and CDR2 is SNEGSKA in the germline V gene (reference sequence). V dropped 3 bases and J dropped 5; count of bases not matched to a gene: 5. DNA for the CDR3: TGCAGTGCTAGTGACAGGGGAAGGTATGGCTACACCTTC. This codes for CSASDRGRYGYTF.

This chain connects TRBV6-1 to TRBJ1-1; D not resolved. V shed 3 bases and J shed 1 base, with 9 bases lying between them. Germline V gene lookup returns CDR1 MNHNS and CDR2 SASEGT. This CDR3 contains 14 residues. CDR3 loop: CASSDPPGNTEAFF. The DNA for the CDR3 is TGTGCCAGCAGTGACCCCCCAGGGAACACTGAAGCTTTCTTT.

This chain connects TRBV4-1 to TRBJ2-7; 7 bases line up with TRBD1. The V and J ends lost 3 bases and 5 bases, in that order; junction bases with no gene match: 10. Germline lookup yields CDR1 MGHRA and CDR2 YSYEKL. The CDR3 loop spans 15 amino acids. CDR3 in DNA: TGCGCCAGCAGCCACAGCTCGACAGGGAGCCACGAGCAGTACTTC. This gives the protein CASSHSSTGSHEQYF.

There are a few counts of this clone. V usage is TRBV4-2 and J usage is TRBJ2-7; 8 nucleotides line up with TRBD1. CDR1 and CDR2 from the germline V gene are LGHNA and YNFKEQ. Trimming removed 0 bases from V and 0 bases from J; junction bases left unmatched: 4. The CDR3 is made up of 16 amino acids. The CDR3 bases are TGTGCCAGCAGCCAAGACCTCGGGACAGGCTCCTACGAGCAGTACTTC. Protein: CASSQDLGTGSYEQYF.

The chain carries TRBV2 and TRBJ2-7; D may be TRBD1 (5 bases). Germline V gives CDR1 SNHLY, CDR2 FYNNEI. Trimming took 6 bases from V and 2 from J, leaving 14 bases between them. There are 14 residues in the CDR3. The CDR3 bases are TGTGCCAGCAGGGAATACGACAGCACCTACGAGCAGTACTTC. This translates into CASREYDSTYEQYF.

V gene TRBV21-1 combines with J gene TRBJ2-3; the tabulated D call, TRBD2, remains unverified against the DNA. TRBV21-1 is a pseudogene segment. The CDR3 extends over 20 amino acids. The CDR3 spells CASSKVSSSGASWGTDTQYF. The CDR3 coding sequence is TGTGCCAGCAGCAAAGTCTCGTCTAGCGGGGCCTCGTGGGGTACAGATACGCAGTATTTT.

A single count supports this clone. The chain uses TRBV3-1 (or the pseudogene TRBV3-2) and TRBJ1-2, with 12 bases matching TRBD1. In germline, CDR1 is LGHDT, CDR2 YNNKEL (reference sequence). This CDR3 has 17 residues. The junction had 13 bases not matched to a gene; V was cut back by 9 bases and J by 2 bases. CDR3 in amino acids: CASRIRDRGPRNYGYTF. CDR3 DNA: TGTGCCAGTCGAATCCGGGACAGGGGGCCAAGGAACTATGGCTACACCTTC.

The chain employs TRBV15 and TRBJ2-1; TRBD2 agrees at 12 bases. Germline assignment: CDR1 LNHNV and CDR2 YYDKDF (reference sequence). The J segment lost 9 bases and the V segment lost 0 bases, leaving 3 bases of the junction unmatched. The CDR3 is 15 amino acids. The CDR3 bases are TGTGCCACCAGCAGAGAGCTAGCGGGGGGGCTTGAGCAGTTCTTC. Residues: CATSRELAGGLEQFF.

CDR3 nucleotides: TGCGCCAGCACTCTTGCGACTAGCGGTTCCACCGGGGAGCTGTTTTTT. It translates to CASTLATSGSTGELFF. This chain connects TRBV5-1 to TRBJ2-2; 9 positions agree with TRBD2. The CDR3 loop spans 16 amino acids. Trimming took 6 bases from V and 4 from J; bases not matched to a gene: 10. Germline V lookup: CDR1 SGHRS, CDR2 YFSETQ. The whole variable domain, filled in from reference TRBV5-1 and TRBJ2-2, reads KAGVTQTPRYLIKTRGQQVTLSCSPISGHRSVSWYQQTPGQGLQFLFEYFSETQRNKGNFPGRFSGRQFSNSRSEMNVSTLELGDSALYLCASTLATSGSTGELFFGEGSRLTVL.

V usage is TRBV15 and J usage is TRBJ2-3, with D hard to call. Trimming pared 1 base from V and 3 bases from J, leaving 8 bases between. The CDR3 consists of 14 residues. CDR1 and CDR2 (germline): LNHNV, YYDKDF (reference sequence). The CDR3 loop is CATSRALETDTQYF. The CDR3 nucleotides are TGTGCCACCAGCAGAGCCCTAGAAACAGATACGCAGTATTTT. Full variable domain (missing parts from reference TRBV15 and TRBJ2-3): DAMVIQNPRYQVTQFGKPVTLSCSQTLNHNVMYWYQQKSSQAPKLLFHYYDKDFNNEADTPDNFQSRRPNTSFCFLDIRSPGLGDTAMYLCATSRALETDTQYFGPGTRLTVL.

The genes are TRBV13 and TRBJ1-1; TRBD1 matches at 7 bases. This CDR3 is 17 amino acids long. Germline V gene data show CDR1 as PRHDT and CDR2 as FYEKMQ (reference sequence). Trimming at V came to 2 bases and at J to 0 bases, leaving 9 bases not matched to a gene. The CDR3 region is CASSLTRTGGMNTEAFF. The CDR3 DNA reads TGTGCCAGCAGCTTAACAAGGACAGGTGGGATGAACACTGAAGCTTTCTTT. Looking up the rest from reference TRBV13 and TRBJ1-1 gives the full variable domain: AAGVIQSPRHLIKEKRETATLKCYPIPRHDTVYWYQQGPGQDPQFLISFYEKMQSDKGSIPDRFSAQQFSDYHSELNMSSLELGDSALYFCASSLTRTGGMNTEAFFGQGTRLTVV.

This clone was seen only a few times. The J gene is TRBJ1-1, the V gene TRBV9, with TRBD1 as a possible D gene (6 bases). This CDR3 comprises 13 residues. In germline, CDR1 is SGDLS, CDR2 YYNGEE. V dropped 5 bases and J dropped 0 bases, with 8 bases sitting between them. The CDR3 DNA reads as TGTGCCAGCAGTAGGGGGTTGAACACTGAAGCTTTCTTT. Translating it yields CASSRGLNTEAFF.

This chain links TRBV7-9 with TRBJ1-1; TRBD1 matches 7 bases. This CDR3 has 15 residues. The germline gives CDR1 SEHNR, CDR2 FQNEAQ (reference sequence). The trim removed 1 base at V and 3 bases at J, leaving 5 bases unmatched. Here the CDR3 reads CASSLDTGVDTEAFF. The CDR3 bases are TGTGCCAGCAGCTTAGATACAGGGGTGGACACTGAAGCTTTCTTT.